The rows below give T cell receptor beta chains drawn from one sample of a study of T cell responses to AZD1222 COVID-19 vaccine. TCRdb keeps only in-frame clones here, not all; method: immunoSEQ multiplex PCR. This sample yields over 130,000 clones, of which about 90% are seen a single time; 9.3% belongs to the top ten. Sequencing used peripheral blood, obtained 28 days after the second AZD1222 dose. These receptors originate from an adult who received the AZD1222 COVID-19 vaccine. The CDR3 runs from the conserved cysteine through the conserved F or W. The D gene is left open where the match is weak. A clone size is listed for some rows: how often the clone was seen (once, few, many), or a class if it is expanded.

NA TRBJ1-1 TRBV3-1/TRBV3-2 14 NA CASSPLARGTEAFF TGTGCCAGCAGCCCCCTGGCTCGCGGAACTGAAGCTTTCTTT
NA TRBJ2-1 TRBV2 11 NA CASSASYEQFF TGTGCCAGCAGCGCTAGCTATGAGCAGTTCTTC
NA TRBJ1-2 TRBV28 15 NA CASSSYRGPYYGYTF TGTGCCAGCAGTTCTTACCGGGGGCCCTACTATGGCTACACCTTC
TRBD2 TRBJ2-7 TRBV4-1 18 NA CASSPGLASTVEVHEQYF TGCGCCAGCAGCCCGGGACTAGCTTCTACCGTCGAGGTCCACGAGCAGTACTTC
TRBD2 TRBJ2-5 TRBV30 15 NA CAWSGAGGRKETQYF TGTGCCTGGAGTGGGGCGGGGGGGCGGAAAGAGACCCAGTACTTC
TRBD1 TRBJ2-3 TRBV9 16 NA CASSVWDRSRTDTQYF TGTGCCAGCAGCGTATGGGACAGGTCTCGCACAGATACGCAGTATTTT
TRBD1 TRBJ1-1 TRBV7-9 15 few CASSLPRQGNTEAFF TGTGCCAGCAGCTTGCCCCGACAGGGGAACACTGAAGCTTTCTTT
NA TRBJ2-3 TRBV9 11 once CASSVEDTQYF TGTGCCAGCAGCGTAGAGGATACGCAGTATTTT
TRBD1 TRBJ1-2 TRBV12-3/TRBV12-4 13 NA CASSSDRNYGYTF TGTGCCAGCAGTTCGGACAGGAACTATGGCTACACCTTC
NA TRBJ1-1 TRBV16 13 NA CASSQPGLTEAFF TGTGCCAGCAGCCAACCAGGGCTTACTGAAGCTTTCTTT
TRBD1 TRBJ1-6 TRBV5-5 19 NA CASSSKARDRGDYNSPLHF TGTGCCAGCAGCTCCAAAGCCCGGGACAGGGGCGATTATAATTCACCCCTCCACTTT
NA TRBJ1-4 TRBV6-5 14 NA CASRPGPNYEKLFF TGTGCCAGCAGGCCGGGACCTAATTATGAAAAACTGTTTTTT
NA TRBJ2-1 TRBV29-1 13 NA CSASGLGPGEQFF TGCAGCGCTTCAGGACTGGGTCCGGGAGAGCAGTTCTTC
NA TRBJ1-1 TRBV27 11 NA CASSANTEAFF TGTGCCAGCAGTGCGAACACTGAAGCTTTCTTT
NA TRBJ2-5 TRBV6-5 15 NA CASSWDTKFQETQYF TGTGCCAGCAGTTGGGACACTAAATTCCAAGAGACCCAGTACTTC
NA TRBJ2-1 TRBV27 16 NA CASSLRFQRVYNEQFF TGTGCCAGCAGTTTAAGGTTCCAGCGGGTTTACAATGAGCAGTTCTTC
TRBD1 TRBJ1-3 TRBV7-9 16 NA CASSPGQGLSGNTIYF TGTGCCAGCAGCCCGGGACAGGGACTCTCTGGAAACACCATATATTTT
TRBD1 TRBJ1-1 TRBV19 13 NA CASSIQGADEAFF TGTGCCAGTAGTATACAGGGGGCTGATGAAGCTTTCTTT
TRBD1 TRBJ2-5 TRBV27 14 NA CASRPDRGHETQYF TGTGCCAGCAGGCCGGACAGGGGGCATGAGACCCAGTACTTC
NA TRBJ1-1 TRBV7-8 15 once CASSSQRVMNTEAFF TGTGCCAGCAGCTCGCAGAGGGTAATGAACACTGAAGCTTTCTTT
TRBD1 TRBJ2-7 TRBV3-1/TRBV3-2 15 NA CASSQVGRGSYEQYF TGTGCCAGCAGCCAAGTCGGCAGGGGGTCCTACGAGCAGTACTTC
NA TRBJ2-6 TRBV6-2/TRBV6-3 17 NA CASSAGLLSSGANVLTF TGTGCCAGCAGCGCCGGACTGCTGAGCTCTGGGGCCAACGTCCTGACTTTC
NA TRBJ1-2 TRBV2 13 NA CASSDRENYGYTF TGTGCCAGCAGTGACAGGGAGAACTATGGCTACACCTTC
NA TRBJ2-2 TRBV19 15 NA CASSNRALVDGELFF TGTGCCAGTAGTAATAGGGCCTTGGTCGACGGGGAGCTGTTTTTT
NA TRBJ1-2 TRBV18 13 NA CASSPRDLYGYTF TGTGCCAGCTCACCACGTGATCTATATGGCTACACCTTC
NA TRBJ1-1 TRBV10-3 13 NA CAISENPGTEAFF TGTGCCATCAGTGAAAATCCGGGCACTGAAGCTTTCTTT
NA TRBJ1-3 TRBV4-2 16 NA CASSQDLLNSGNTIYF TGTGCCAGCAGCCAAGATTTGCTGAACTCTGGAAACACCATATATTTT
TRBD1 TRBJ1-1 TRBV7-9 14 NA CASSSGQGATEAFF TGTGCCAGCAGCTCAGGACAGGGGGCTACTGAAGCTTTCTTT
NA TRBJ2-1 TRBV13 14 NA CASSLTGLNNEQFF TGTGCCAGCAGCCTAACGGGCCTTAACAATGAGCAGTTCTTC
NA TRBJ1-2 TRBV7-2 12 NA CASSSDWGGYTF TGTGCCAGCAGCAGCGATTGGGGGGGCTACACCTTC
NA TRBJ1-2 TRBV9 14 few CASSVVGGADGYTF TGTGCCAGCAGCGTAGTCGGAGGGGCTGATGGCTACACCTTC
NA TRBJ2-7 TRBV13 13 NA CASSLSSSREQYF TGTGCCAGCAGCTTATCCTCGTCGCGCGAGCAGTACTTC
NA TRBJ1-1 TRBV5-1 13 NA CASSREGITEAFF TGCGCCAGCAGTCGGGAGGGGATCACTGAAGCTTTCTTT
NA TRBJ1-3 TRBV18 16 NA CASSLRPLHTGNTIYF TGTGCCAGCTCGCTACGCCCGCTACATACTGGAAACACCATATATTTT
TRBD2 TRBJ2-7 TRBV6-5 15 NA CASSYSGGSVYEQYF TGTGCCAGCAGTTACAGCGGCGGGAGCGTTTACGAGCAGTACTTC
NA TRBJ2-7 TRBV27 16 NA CASSSPAEGDSYEQYF TGTGCCAGCAGTTCCCCTGCCGAGGGGGACTCCTACGAGCAGTACTTC
NA TRBJ2-3 TRBV4-1 14 NA CASSQGTIRDTQYF TGCGCCAGCAGCCAAGGGACTATTAGGGATACGCAGTATTTT
NA TRBJ1-1 TRBV27 12 NA CASRRSATEAFF TGTGCCAGCCGCAGGAGTGCCACTGAAGCTTTCTTT
NA TRBJ2-1 TRBV14 17 NA CASSQNGGPSSYNEQFF TGTGCCAGCAGCCAGAACGGGGGCCCCAGCTCCTACAATGAGCAGTTCTTC
TRBD1 TRBJ1-2 TRBV5-1 15 few CASSLADRGRGGYTF TGCGCCAGCAGCTTAGCGGACAGGGGGCGCGGTGGCTACACCTTC
TRBD1 TRBJ2-2 TRBV9 17 NA CASSPLFGDRPTGELFF TGTGCCAGCAGCCCGCTTTTTGGGGACAGACCCACCGGGGAGCTGTTTTTT
NA TRBJ2-7 TRBV6-1 13 NA CASSDLGQYEQYF TGTGCCAGCAGTGATCTCGGACAATACGAGCAGTACTTC
TRBD1 TRBJ1-2 TRBV7-2 15 NA CASRIGAGGRAGYTF TGTGCCAGCAGAATAGGGGCAGGGGGTAGGGCTGGCTACACCTTC
NA TRBJ1-2 TRBV6-5 15 NA CASSLPQGINYGYTF TGTGCCAGCAGCCTTCCTCAGGGGATCAACTATGGCTACACCTTC
NA TRBJ1-5 TRBV28 16 NA CASSSPGQTSNQPQHF TGTGCCAGCAGTTCACCGGGACAAACTAGCAATCAGCCCCAGCATTTT
NA TRBJ1-6 TRBV7-9 15 NA CASSPSHKGHSPLHF TGTGCCAGCAGCCCGTCCCACAAGGGCCATTCACCCCTCCACTTT
NA TRBJ1-2 TRBV29-1 13 few CSVEDGTAYGYTF TGCAGCGTTGAAGATGGGACGGCTTATGGCTACACCTTC
NA TRBJ1-6 TRBV19 12 NA CASTRAGSPLHF TGTGCCAGCACTAGGGCTGGTTCACCCCTCCACTTT